This T cell receptor beta chain was observed in a study of CD8 T cells in Susac syndrome. Trimming took 5 bases from V and 2 from J, leaving 29 bases between them. Germline V gene data show CDR1 as DFQATT and CDR2 as SNEGSKA (reference sequence). This CDR3 has 19 amino acids. The RNA input was 0.5 to 1 ug, and it was reverse transcribed with random hexamers. Amplification of TCR beta CDR3 spanned 54 Vbeta and 13 Jbeta via immunoSEQ multiplex PCR. TCRdb reprocessed the immunoSEQ multiplex PCR reads with MiXCR, giving one entry per CDR3 protein. This table holds some 250,000 distinct CDR3 sequences, 90% to 97% found once.

This sequence joins TRBV20-1 and TRBJ2-3; tentative D call: TRBD2 (5 bases). This clonotype originated in a human donor with Susac syndrome. Input material: CD4+ T cells from PBMCs. CDR3 amino acids: CSAGSAGRGVLGSTDTQYF. The CDR3 coding sequence is TGCAGTGCTGGTTCCGCGGGCCGGGGAGTCCTAGGTTCCACAGATACGCAGTATTTT.